This T cell receptor beta chain was sequenced for a study of T cells after yellow fever vaccination. TCRdb independently ran MiXCR on the 5' RACE reads; one entry per CDR3 protein. This sample has about 500,000 distinct CDR3 sequences, with roughly a sixth found just once. CDR1 and CDR2 from the germline V gene are LGHNA and YNFKEQ. The CDR3 sequence is 14 residues long. Trimming took off 0 bases at V and 5 bases at J, with 10 bases between the two ends. The rearrangement joins TRBV4-2 to TRBJ2-5; a weak D match, TRBD2 (6 bases). This receptor was obtained from a man aged 18-30 years who received the YFV17D yellow fever vaccine. Sequenced material: PBMCs, taken less than 6 days after the first yellow fever vaccination. DNA of the CDR3: TGTGCCAGCAGCCAAGATGGAGGGGAGGAGACCCAGTACTTC. Residues: CASSQDGGEETQYF.